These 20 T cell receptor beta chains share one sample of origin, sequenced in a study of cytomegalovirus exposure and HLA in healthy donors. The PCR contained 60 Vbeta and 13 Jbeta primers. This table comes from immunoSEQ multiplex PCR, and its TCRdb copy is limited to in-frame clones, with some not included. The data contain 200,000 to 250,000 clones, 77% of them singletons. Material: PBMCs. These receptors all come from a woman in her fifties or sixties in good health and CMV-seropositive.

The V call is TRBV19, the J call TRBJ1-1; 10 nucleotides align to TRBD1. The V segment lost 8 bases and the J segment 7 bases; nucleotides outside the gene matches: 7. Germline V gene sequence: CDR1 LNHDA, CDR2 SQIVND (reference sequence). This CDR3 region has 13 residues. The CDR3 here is CASFRQGAGEAFF. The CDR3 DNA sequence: TGTGCCAGTTTCCGACAGGGGGCCGGTGAAGCTTTCTTT.

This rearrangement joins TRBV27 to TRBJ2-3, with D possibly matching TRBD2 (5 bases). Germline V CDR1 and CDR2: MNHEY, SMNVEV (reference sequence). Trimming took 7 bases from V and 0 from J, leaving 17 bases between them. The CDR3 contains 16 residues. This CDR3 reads CASTLVGGRSTDTQYF. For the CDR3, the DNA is TGTGCCAGCACCCTCGTCGGCGGGCGAAGCACAGATACGCAGTATTTT.

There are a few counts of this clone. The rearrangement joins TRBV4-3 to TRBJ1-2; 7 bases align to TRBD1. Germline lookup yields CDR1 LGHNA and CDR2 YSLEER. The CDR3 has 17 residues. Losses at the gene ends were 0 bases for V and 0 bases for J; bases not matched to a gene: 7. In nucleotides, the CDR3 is TGCGCCAGCAGCCAAGAGGAGACAGGGAGAACTAACTATGGCTACACCTTC. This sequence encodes CASSQEETGRTNYGYTF.

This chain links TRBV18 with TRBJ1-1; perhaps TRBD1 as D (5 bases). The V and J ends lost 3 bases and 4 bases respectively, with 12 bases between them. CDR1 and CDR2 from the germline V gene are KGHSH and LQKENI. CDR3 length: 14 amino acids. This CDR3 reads CASSPGRGGTEAFF. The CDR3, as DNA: TGTGCCAGCTCACCTGGCCGGGGGGGCACTGAAGCTTTCTTT.

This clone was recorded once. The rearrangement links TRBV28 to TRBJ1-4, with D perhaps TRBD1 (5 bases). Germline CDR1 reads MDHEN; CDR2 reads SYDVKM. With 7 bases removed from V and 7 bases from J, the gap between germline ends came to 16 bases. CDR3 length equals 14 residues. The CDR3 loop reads CASKFGGNFEKLFF. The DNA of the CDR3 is TGTGCCAGCAAATTCGGGGGGAATTTTGAAAAACTGTTTTTT.

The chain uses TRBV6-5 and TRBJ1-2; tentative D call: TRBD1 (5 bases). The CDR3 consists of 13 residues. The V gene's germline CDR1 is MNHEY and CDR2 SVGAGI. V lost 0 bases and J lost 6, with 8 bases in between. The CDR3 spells CASSYSWGDGYTF. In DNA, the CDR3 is TGTGCCAGCAGTTACTCGTGGGGGGATGGCTACACCTTC.

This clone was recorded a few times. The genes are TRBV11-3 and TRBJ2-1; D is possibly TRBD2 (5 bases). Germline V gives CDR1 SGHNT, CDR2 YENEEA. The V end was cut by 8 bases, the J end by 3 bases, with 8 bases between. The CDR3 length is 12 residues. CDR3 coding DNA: TGTGCCAGCGGACTCGGCTACAATGAGCAGTTCTTC. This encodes CASGLGYNEQFF.

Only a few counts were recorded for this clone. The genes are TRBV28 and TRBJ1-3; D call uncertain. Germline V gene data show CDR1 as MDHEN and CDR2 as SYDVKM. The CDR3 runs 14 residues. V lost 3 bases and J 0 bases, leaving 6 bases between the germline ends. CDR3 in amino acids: CASSFVNSGNTIYF. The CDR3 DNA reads TGTGCCAGCAGTTTCGTTAACTCTGGAAACACCATATATTTT.

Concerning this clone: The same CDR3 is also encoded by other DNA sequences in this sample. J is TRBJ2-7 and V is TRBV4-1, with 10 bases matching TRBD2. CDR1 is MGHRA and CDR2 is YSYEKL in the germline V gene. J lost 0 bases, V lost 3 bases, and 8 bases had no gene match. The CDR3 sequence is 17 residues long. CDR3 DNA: TGCGCCAGCAGCCATCGGCTAGCGGGAGACTCCTCCTACGAGCAGTACTTC. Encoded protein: CASSHRLAGDSSYEQYF.

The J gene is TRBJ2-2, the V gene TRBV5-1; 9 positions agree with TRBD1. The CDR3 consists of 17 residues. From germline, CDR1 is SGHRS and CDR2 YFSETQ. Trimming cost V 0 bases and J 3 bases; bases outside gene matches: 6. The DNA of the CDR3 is TGCGCCAGCAGCTTGGGTCCGGGACAGGGCGACACCGGGGAGCTGTTTTTT. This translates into CASSLGPGQGDTGELFF.

CDR3 protein: CATSGGTPGEEAFF. Here the CDR3 DNA reads TGTGCCACCAGCGGAGGGACACCGGGAGAAGAAGCTTTCTTT. The chain carries TRBV15 and TRBJ1-1; TRBD1 is a possible D gene (6 bases). The CDR3 extends over 14 amino acids. V was cut by 5 bases and J by 8 bases, with 18 bases left in between. Germline CDR1 reads LNHNV; CDR2 reads YYDKDF (reference sequence).

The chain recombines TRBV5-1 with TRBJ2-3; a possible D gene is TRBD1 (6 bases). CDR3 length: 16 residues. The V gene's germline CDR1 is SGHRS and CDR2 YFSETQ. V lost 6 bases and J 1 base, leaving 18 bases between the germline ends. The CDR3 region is CASTRRSGGRTDTQYF. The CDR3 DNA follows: TGCGCCAGCACCCGCCGAAGTGGGGGCCGCACAGATACGCAGTATTTT.

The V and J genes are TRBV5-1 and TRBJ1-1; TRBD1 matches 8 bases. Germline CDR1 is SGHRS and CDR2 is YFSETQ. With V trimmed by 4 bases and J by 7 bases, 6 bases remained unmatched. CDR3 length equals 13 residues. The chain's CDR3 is CASSTGTGLEAFF. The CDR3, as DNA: TGCGCCAGCAGCACTGGGACAGGCCTTGAAGCTTTCTTT. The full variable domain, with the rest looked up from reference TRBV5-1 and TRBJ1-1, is KAGVTQTPRYLIKTRGQQVTLSCSPISGHRSVSWYQQTPGQGLQFLFEYFSETQRNKGNFPGRFSGRQFSNSRSEMNVSTLELGDSALYLCASSTGTGLEAFFGQGTRLTVV.

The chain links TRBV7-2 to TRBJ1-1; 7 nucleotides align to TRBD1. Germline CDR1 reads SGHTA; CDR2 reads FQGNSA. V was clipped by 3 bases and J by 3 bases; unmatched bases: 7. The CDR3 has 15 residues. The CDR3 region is CASSFTGAGYTEAFF. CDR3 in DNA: TGTGCCAGCAGCTTTACAGGGGCAGGGTACACTGAAGCTTTCTTT.

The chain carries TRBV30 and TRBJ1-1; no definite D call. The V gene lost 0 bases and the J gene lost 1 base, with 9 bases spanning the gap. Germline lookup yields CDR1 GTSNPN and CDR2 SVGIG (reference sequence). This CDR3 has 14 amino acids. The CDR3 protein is CAWSVRHPNTEAFF. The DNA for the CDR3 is TGTGCCTGGAGTGTACGACACCCGAACACTGAAGCTTTCTTT.

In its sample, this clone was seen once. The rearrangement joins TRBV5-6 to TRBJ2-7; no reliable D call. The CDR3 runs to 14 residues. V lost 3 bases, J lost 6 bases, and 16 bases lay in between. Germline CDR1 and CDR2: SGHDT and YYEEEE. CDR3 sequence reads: CASSSPSVASEQYF. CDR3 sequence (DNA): TGTGCCAGCAGCTCCCCTTCCGTAGCTAGCGAGCAGTACTTC. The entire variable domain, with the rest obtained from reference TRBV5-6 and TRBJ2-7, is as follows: DAGVTQSPTHLIKTRGQQVTLRCSPKSGHDTVSWYQQALGQGPQFIFQYYEEEERQRGNFPDRFSGHQFPNYSSELNVNALLLGDSALYLCASSSPSVASEQYFGPGTRLTVT.

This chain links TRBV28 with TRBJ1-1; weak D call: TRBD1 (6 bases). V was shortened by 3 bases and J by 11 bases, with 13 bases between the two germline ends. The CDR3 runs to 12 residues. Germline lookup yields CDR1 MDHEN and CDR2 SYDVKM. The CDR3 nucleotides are TGTGCCAGCAGTTTCTTGGGGGCTCGGGCTTTCTTT. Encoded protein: CASSFLGARAFF.

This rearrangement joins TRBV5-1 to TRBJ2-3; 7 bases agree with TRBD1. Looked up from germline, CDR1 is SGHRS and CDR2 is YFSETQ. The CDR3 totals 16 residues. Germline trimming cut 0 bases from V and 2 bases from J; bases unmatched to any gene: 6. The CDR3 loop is CASSLAVGQDTDTQYF. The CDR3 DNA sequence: TGCGCCAGCAGCTTGGCCGTAGGACAGGACACAGATACGCAGTATTTT.

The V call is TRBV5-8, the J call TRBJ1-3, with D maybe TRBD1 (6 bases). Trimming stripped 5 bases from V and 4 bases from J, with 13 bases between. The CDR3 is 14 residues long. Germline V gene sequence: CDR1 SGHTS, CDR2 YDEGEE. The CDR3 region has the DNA TGTGCCAGCAGGGAGAGGGGGATCGGAAACACCATATATTTT. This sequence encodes CASRERGIGNTIYF.

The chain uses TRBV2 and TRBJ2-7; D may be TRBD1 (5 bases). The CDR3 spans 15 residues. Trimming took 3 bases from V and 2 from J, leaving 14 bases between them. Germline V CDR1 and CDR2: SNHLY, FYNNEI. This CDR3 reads CASSELGQKAYEQYF. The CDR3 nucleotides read TGTGCCAGCAGTGAGTTGGGGCAGAAGGCCTACGAGCAGTACTTC.